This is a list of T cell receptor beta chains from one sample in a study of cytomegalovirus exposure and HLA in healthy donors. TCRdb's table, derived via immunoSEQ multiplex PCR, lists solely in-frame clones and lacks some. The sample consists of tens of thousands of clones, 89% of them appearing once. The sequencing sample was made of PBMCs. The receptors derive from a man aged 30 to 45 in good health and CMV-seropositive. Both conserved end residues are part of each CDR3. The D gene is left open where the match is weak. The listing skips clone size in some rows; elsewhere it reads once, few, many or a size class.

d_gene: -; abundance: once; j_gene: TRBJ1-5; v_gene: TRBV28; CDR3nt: TGTGCCAGCAGCCTCTTAGCGCAGCCCCAGCATTTT; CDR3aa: CASSLLAQPQHF
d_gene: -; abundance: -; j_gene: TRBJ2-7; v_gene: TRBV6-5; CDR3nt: TGTGCCAGCAGTTGGCGGGCCCCCACCTACGAGCAGTACTTC; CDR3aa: CASSWRAPTYEQYF
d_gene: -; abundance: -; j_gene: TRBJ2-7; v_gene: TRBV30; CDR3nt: TGTGCCTGTAGAAGTTATAGCTCCTACGAGCAGTACTTC; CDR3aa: CACRSYSSYEQYF
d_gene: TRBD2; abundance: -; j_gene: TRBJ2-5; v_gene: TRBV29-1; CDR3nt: TGCAGCGCCCCTGGGGCGGGAGAAGAGACCCAGTACTTC; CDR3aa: CSAPGAGEETQYF
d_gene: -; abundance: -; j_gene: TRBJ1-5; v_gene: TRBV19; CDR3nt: TGTGCCAGTAGTTTAGCAGGTCATCAGCCCCAGCATTTT; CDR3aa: CASSLAGHQPQHF
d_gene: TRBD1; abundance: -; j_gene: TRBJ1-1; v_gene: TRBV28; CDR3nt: TGTGCCAGCAGTTCCCCGGGACAGGGCTTAGCTTTCTTT; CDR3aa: CASSSPGQGLAFF
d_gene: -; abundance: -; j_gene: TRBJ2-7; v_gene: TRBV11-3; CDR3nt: TGTGCCAGCAGCTTAGTCGGCTACGAGCAGTACTTC; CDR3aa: CASSLVGYEQYF
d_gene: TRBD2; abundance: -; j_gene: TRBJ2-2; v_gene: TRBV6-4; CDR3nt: TGTGCCAGCAGTTTCGACACTAGCGGGAACACCGGGGAGCTGTTTTTT; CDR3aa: CASSFDTSGNTGELFF
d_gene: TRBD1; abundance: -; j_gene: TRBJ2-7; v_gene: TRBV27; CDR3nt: TGTGCCAGCGGACAGGGGCCGAGCTCCTACGAGCAGTACTTC; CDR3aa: CASGQGPSSYEQYF
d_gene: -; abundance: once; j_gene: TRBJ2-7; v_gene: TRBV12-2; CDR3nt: TGTGCAAGTCGCCACACGACTAGCGGGGCTTCCTACGAGCAGTACTTC; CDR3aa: CASRHTTSGASYEQYF
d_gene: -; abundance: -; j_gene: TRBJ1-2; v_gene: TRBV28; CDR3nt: TGTGCCAGCAGTTTAGGGGCAGGAAACTATGGCTACACCTTC; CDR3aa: CASSLGAGNYGYTF
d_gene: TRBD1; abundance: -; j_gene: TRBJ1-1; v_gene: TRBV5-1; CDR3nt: TGCGCCAGCAGCCAGGGGGCTCCGTACACTGAAGCTTTCTTT; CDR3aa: CASSQGAPYTEAFF
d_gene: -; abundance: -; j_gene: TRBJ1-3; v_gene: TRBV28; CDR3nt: TGTGCCAGCAGTTACCCCGGGACACATGGAAACACCATATATTTT; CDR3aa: CASSYPGTHGNTIYF
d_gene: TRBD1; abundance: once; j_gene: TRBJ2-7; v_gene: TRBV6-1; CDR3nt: TGTGCCAGCAGGGGGACAGGGATCTCCTACGAGCAGTACTTC; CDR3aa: CASRGTGISYEQYF
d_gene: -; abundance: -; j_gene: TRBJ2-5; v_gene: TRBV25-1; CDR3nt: TGTGCCAGCAGTGAATCGAGGGGCCTAGCGAACCAAGAGACCCAGTACTTC; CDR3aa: CASSESRGLANQETQYF
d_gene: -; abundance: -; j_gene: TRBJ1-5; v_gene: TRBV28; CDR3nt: TGTGCCAGCAGTTTAGGGGCGGTTAATCAGCCCCAGCATTTT; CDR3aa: CASSLGAVNQPQHF
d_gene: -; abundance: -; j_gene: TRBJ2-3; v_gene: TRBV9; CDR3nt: TGTGCCAGCAGCGTGTCTCCAACCCGGGAGATCGGCACAGATACGCAGTATTTT; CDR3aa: CASSVSPTREIGTDTQYF
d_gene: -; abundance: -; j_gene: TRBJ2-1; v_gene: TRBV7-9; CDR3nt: TGTGCCAGCAGCTCTGCGGGCAGCTCCTACAATGAGCAGTTCTTC; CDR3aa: CASSSAGSSYNEQFF
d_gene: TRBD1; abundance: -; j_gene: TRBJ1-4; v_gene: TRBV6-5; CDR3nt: TGTGCCAGCAGTTCGGGACAGATCGGCGAAAAACTGTTTTTT; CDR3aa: CASSSGQIGEKLFF
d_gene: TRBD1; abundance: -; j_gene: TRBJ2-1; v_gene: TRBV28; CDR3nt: TGTGCCAGCAGTCCTTCAGGCGGACAGGGACGCAATGAGCAGTTCTTC; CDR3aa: CASSPSGGQGRNEQFF
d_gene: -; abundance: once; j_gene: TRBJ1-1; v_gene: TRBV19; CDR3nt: TGTGCCAGTAGTATAGTTAGGGGGTCCACTGAAGCTTTCTTT; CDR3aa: CASSIVRGSTEAFF
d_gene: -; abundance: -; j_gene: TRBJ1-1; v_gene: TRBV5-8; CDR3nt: TGTGCCAGCAGCTTGGGGGGCGGCACTGAAGCTTTCTTT; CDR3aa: CASSLGGGTEAFF
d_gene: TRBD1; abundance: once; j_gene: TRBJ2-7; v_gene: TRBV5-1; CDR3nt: TGCGCCAGCAGCTCCCTGCCGGACAGGGCTCCCGGCGAGCAGTACTTC; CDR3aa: CASSSLPDRAPGEQYF
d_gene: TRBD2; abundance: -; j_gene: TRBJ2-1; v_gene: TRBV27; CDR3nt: TGTGCCAGCAGTCCCTGGGGGAGGGTGTACAATGAGCAGTTCTTC; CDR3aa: CASSPWGRVYNEQFF
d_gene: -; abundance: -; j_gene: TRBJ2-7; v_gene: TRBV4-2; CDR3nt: TGTGCCAGCAGCCAAGATGCCCTAGCCCACGAGCAGTACTTC; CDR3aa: CASSQDALAHEQYF
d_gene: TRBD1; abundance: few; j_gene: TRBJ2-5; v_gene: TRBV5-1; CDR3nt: TGCGCCAGCAGCAGGGACAGGGAGGGTGGAGAGACCCAGTACTTC; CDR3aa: CASSRDREGGETQYF
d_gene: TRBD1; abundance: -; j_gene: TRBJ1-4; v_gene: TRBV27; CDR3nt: TGTGCCAGCAGTTTCCTCGGGACAGATGAAAAACTGTTTTTT; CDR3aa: CASSFLGTDEKLFF
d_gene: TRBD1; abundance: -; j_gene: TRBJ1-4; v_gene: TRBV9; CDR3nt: TGTGCCAGCAGCACTGGACAGGGGGCGTATCCCGAAAAACTGTTTTTT; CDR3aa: CASSTGQGAYPEKLFF
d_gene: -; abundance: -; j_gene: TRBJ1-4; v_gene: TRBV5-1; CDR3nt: TGCGCCAGCAGGAGTCCGGGGGTTGAAGAAAAACTGTTTTTT; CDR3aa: CASRSPGVEEKLFF
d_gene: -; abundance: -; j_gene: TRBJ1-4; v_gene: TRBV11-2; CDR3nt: TGTGCCAGCAGCTTTAGGTCGAGGCAGGGAAGAGGTAAACTGTTTTTT; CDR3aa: CASSFRSRQGRGKLFF
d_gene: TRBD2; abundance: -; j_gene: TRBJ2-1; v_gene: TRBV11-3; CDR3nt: TGTGCCAGCAGCACGAGACGGACTAGCGGGAGTCATAATGAGCAGTTCTTC; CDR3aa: CASSTRRTSGSHNEQFF
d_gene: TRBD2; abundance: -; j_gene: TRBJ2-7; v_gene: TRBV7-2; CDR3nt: TGTGCCAGCAGCTTAGTAAGGCTAGCGGGAGGAACCCGTGAATTC; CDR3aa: CASSLVRLAGGTREF
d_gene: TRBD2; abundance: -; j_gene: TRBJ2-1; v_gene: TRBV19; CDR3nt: TGTGCCAGTAGTATAGTAGCGGGGGGGGAGCAGTTCTTC; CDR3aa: CASSIVAGGEQFF
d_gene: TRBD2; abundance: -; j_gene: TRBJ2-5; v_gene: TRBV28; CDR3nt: TGTGCCAGCATCGGGGGGGGGCAAGAGACCCAGTACTTC; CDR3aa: CASIGGGQETQYF
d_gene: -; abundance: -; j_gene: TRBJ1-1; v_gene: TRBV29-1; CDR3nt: TGCAGCGGGCGAAGGGGGGGCACTGAAGCTTTCTTT; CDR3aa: CSGRRGGTEAFF
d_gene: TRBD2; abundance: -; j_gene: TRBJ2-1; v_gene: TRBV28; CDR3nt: TGTGCCAGCAGTTGGGGCCCGGGACTAGATGACAATGAGCAGTTCTTC; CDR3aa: CASSWGPGLDDNEQFF
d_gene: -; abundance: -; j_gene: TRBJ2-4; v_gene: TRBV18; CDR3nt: TGTGCCAGCTCACCGGCAGGGCCCCTAGCCAAAAACATTCAGTACTTC; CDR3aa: CASSPAGPLAKNIQYF
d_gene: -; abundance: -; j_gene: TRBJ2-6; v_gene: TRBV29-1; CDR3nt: TGCAGCGTTGAAGACAGGACATCTGGGGCCAACGTCCTGACTTTC; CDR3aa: CSVEDRTSGANVLTF
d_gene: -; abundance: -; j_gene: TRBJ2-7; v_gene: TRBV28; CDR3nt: TGTGCCAGCAGCCCTACGGGTGGGAGGACATCCTACGAGCAGTACTTC; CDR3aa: CASSPTGGRTSYEQYF
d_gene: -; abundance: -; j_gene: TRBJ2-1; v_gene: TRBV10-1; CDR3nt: TGCGCCAGCAGCAGGGAAGGGGTTTACTACAATGAGCAGTTCTTC; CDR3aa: CASSREGVYYNEQFF
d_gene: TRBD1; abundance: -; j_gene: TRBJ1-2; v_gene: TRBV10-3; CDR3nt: TGTGCCATCAGTGACCTCTTAACAGGGGTAGGGGACTATGGCTACACCTTC; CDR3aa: CAISDLLTGVGDYGYTF
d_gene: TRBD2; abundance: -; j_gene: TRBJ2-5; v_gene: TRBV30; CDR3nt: TGTGCCTGGAGTCAAGGGGGACTAGCGGGAGAAGAGACCCAGTACTTC; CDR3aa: CAWSQGGLAGEETQYF
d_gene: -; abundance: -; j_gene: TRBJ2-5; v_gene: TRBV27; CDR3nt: TGTGCCAGCAGCCTCGTCCCCACGAGCGAAGAGACCCAGTACTTC; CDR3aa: CASSLVPTSEETQYF
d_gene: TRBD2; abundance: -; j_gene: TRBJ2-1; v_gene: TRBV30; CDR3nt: TGTGCCTGGACACGACTAGCGGGGGTCAATGAGCAGTTCTTC; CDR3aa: CAWTRLAGVNEQFF
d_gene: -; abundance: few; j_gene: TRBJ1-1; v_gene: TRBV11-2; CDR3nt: TGTGCCAGCAGCTTAGATATAGGGGTGGGGCAGGCCAGGGAAGCTTTCTTT; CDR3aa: CASSLDIGVGQAREAFF
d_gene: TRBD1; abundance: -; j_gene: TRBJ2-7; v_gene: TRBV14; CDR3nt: TGTGCCAGCAGCCAAGCCCAGGGGGAATACGAGCAGTACTTC; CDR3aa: CASSQAQGEYEQYF
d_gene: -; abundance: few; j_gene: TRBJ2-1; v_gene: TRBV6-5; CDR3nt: TGTGCCAGCAGCCTAGGACAGCACTCCTACAATGAGCAGTTCTTC; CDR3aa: CASSLGQHSYNEQFF
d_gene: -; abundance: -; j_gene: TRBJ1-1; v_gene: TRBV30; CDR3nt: TGTGCCTGGAACATGGGGGGAAGGAGAGCTTTCTTT; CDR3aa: CAWNMGGRRAFF
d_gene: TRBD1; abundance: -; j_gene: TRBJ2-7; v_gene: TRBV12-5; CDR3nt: TGTGCTAGTGGTTCCTCCGACAGGGCCTACGAGCAGTACTTC; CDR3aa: CASGSSDRAYEQYF
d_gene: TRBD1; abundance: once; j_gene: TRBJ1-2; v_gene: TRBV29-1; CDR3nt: TGCAGCGTGATACAGGGGGCGGAGGGGACTGGCTACACCTTC; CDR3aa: CSVIQGAEGTGYTF
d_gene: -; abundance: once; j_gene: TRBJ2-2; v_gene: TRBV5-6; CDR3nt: TGTGCCAGCAGCTTGCGTCGGACAGCCGTAACCGGGGAGCTGTTTTTT; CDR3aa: CASSLRRTAVTGELFF
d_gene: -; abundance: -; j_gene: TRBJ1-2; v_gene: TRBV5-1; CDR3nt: TGCGCCAGCAGCGTATTGGGGAGCTTCTATGGCTACACCTTC; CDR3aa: CASSVLGSFYGYTF
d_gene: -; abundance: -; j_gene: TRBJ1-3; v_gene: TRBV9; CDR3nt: TGTGCCAGCAGCGTAGGGGGGGGAGGGACTGGAAACACCATATATTTT; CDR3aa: CASSVGGGGTGNTIYF